These 3 T cell receptor beta chains share one sample of origin, sequenced in a study of long-term antiretroviral therapy in people with HIV. Version v3.0 of the immunoSEQ assay was performed at survey level. Clones were read by immunoSEQ multiplex PCR, and TCRdb kept only the in-frame ones, dropping some. The table records approximately 16,000 clones, approximately 81% of them present only once. Sequenced material: unsorted PBMCs, taken 0.5 years after starting antiretroviral therapy. The receptor source for this set is a woman between 40 and 50 years old with HIV.

The chain combines TRBV27 with TRBJ2-3; D gene uncertain. The germline V gene encodes CDR1 MNHEY and CDR2 SMNVEV (reference sequence). Trimming took 6 bases from V and 1 from J, leaving 17 bases between them. The CDR3 contains 16 residues. CDR3 in amino acids: CASSRNLAGGTDTQYF. Written as DNA, the CDR3 is TGTGCCAGCAGCCGCAACCTGGCAGGAGGCACAGATACGCAGTATTTT.

J is TRBJ2-3 and V is TRBV7-2; D may be TRBD1 (6 bases). Germline V lookup: CDR1 SGHTA, CDR2 FQGNSA. The CDR3 sequence is 15 residues long. Deletions cut 0 bases from V and 4 bases from J, with 11 bases between. The DNA for the CDR3 is TGTGCCAGCAGCTTAGCGTTAGGGGGAGCAGATACGCAGTATTTT. Translated: CASSLALGGADTQYF.

V is TRBV6-6 and J is TRBJ1-5, with D possibly matching TRBD1 (6 bases). Looked up from germline, CDR1 is MNHNY and CDR2 is SVGAGI (reference sequence). Trimming pared 7 bases from V and 5 bases from J, leaving 9 bases between. This CDR3 region has 12 residues. The CDR3 region has the DNA TGTGCCAGCAAACAGGGAGATCAGCCCCAGCATTTT. Translated: CASKQGDQPQHF.